A selection of T cell receptor beta chains follows, all from one sample in a study of blood T cells in healthy people across ages. TCRdb reprocessed the 5' RACE reads via MiXCR and lists one record per CDR3 protein. This sample has 650,000 to 800,000 distinct CDR3 sequences, with more than 40% found just once. Source material: blood. Source of these receptors: a man aged 55 to 70 in good health. Both conserved end residues are part of each CDR3. D genes are given only for firm matches. The listing skips clone size in some rows; elsewhere it reads once, few, many or a size class.

size: -
V: TRBV6-2/TRBV6-3
J: TRBJ2-7
D: TRBD2
DNA: TGTGCCAGCAGTTATTTGCGGGGGGCACCCTCCTACGAGCAGTACTTC
CDR3: CASSYLRGAPSYEQYF

size: once
V: TRBV20-1
J: TRBJ2-3
D: TRBD1
DNA: TGCAGTGCTAGAAGGGGGACAGGGGGGACAGATACGCAGTATTTT
CDR3: CSARRGTGGTDTQYF

size: -
V: TRBV5-1
J: TRBJ1-2
D: -
DNA: TGCGCCAGCAGCTTGGGATGGGGGGATTCTAACTATGGCTACACCTTC
CDR3: CASSLGWGDSNYGYTF

size: -
V: TRBV27
J: TRBJ2-2
D: TRBD2
DNA: TGTGCCAGCAGGGGACTAGCGGGGAACGCCGGGGAGCTGTTTTTT
CDR3: CASRGLAGNAGELFF

size: -
V: TRBV6-5
J: TRBJ1-2
D: -
DNA: TGTGCCAGCAGGCTAGGGGAACGGGGCTACACCTTC
CDR3: CASRLGERGYTF

size: -
V: TRBV5-1
J: TRBJ2-3
D: -
DNA: TGCGCCAGCAGCTTGGTGTTAGGAAACAGCGATACGCAGTATTTT
CDR3: CASSLVLGNSDTQYF

size: -
V: TRBV6-6
J: TRBJ2-7
D: -
DNA: TGTGCCAGCAGCCCCGGACAGATAGGCGAGCAGTACTTC
CDR3: CASSPGQIGEQYF

size: -
V: TRBV30
J: TRBJ1-2
D: TRBD1
DNA: TGTGCCTGGAGTGTGCAGGGGGCCGCCACCTTC
CDR3: CAWSVQGAATF

size: few
V: TRBV5-1
J: TRBJ2-1
D: TRBD2
DNA: TGCGCCAGCAGCCAGGGGACTAGCGGGGGCCTTTACAATGAGCAGTTCTTC
CDR3: CASSQGTSGGLYNEQFF

size: -
V: TRBV6-2/TRBV6-3
J: TRBJ2-7
D: -
DNA: TGTGCCAGCAGTTACGACCCGAACCCCTCCTACGAGCAGTACTTC
CDR3: CASSYDPNPSYEQYF

size: few
V: TRBV27
J: TRBJ2-5
D: -
DNA: TGTGCCAGCAGATCAACAGGGCAGGAGACCCAGTACTTC
CDR3: CASRSTGQETQYF

size: -
V: TRBV13
J: TRBJ2-7
D: -
DNA: TGTGCCAGCAGGGAGGGTGTCGAGCAGTACTTC
CDR3: CASREGVEQYF

size: -
V: TRBV7-2
J: TRBJ2-3
D: -
DNA: TGTGCCAGCAGCCCCCGACAGTCAGATACGCAGTATTTT
CDR3: CASSPRQSDTQYF

size: few
V: TRBV6-6
J: TRBJ1-2
D: -
DNA: TGTGCCAGCAGACTTACTACAGGGTTGCGTGGCTACACCTTC
CDR3: CASRLTTGLRGYTF

size: few
V: TRBV5-1
J: TRBJ2-1
D: -
DNA: TGCGCCAGCAGCTTGGATCATTGGGGGAATGAGCAGTTCTTC
CDR3: CASSLDHWGNEQFF

size: -
V: TRBV4-1
J: TRBJ1-6
D: -
DNA: TGCGCCAGCAGCCAATCTACAGGGAGTAATTCACCCCTCCACTTT
CDR3: CASSQSTGSNSPLHF

size: many
V: TRBV4-1
J: TRBJ2-5
D: TRBD2
DNA: TGCGCCAGCAGCCAAGATATTAGCGGGGGAAGAGGGACCCAGTACTTC
CDR3: CASSQDISGGRGTQYF

size: -
V: TRBV12-3/TRBV12-4
J: TRBJ2-3
D: -
DNA: TGTGCCAGCAGTTTTAGTTCGATTGCATTCGACCCAGAGACGCAGTATTTT
CDR3: CASSFSSIAFDPETQYF

size: few
V: TRBV10-3
J: TRBJ1-4
D: -
DNA: TGTGCCATCAGCGCAGGTACTGCAACTAATGAAAAACTGTTTTTT
CDR3: CAISAGTATNEKLFF

size: -
V: TRBV20-1
J: TRBJ2-7
D: TRBD1
DNA: TGCAGTGCCACCGGGACAGGGTTAAGCGCAGGCGAGCAGTACTTC
CDR3: CSATGTGLSAGEQYF

size: many
V: TRBV20-1
J: TRBJ2-3
D: -
DNA: TGCAGTGCTAGAGATTGGGGAAGCACAGATACGCAGTATTTT
CDR3: CSARDWGSTDTQYF

size: -
V: TRBV4-3
J: TRBJ2-3
D: -
DNA: TGCGCCAGCAGCTCGGGCGGGACTCCCAAGGATACGCAGTATTTT
CDR3: CASSSGGTPKDTQYF

size: -
V: TRBV12-5
J: TRBJ2-1
D: TRBD2
DNA: TGTGCTAGTGGTCCGGGACTAGCGGGGAACAATGAGCAGTTCTTC
CDR3: CASGPGLAGNNEQFF

size: few
V: TRBV20-1
J: TRBJ2-2
D: -
DNA: TGCAGTGCTAGCGGGGGTATCGGGGAGCTGTTTTTT
CDR3: CSASGGIGELFF

size: -
V: TRBV5-1
J: TRBJ2-1
D: -
DNA: TGCGCCAGCAGCTTGAGGAGCGGATCCTACAATGAGCAGTTCTTC
CDR3: CASSLRSGSYNEQFF

size: -
V: TRBV6-2/TRBV6-3
J: TRBJ2-5
D: TRBD1
DNA: TGTACCACCGTATGGGGCAGGGGGACCCAAGAGACCCAGTACTTC
CDR3: CTTVWGRGTQETQYF

size: -
V: TRBV9
J: TRBJ1-1
D: -
DNA: TGTGCCAGCAGCTTGCATGGGGCTGAAGCTTTCTTT
CDR3: CASSLHGAEAFF

size: few
V: TRBV5-1
J: TRBJ2-3
D: -
DNA: TGCGCCAGCAGCTTGGACCCGAACACAGATACGCAGTATTTT
CDR3: CASSLDPNTDTQYF

size: -
V: TRBV5-1
J: TRBJ1-5
D: -
DNA: TGCGCCAGCAGCTTGGTACTGGGAGTCAATCAGCCCCAGCATTTT
CDR3: CASSLVLGVNQPQHF

size: few
V: TRBV7-3
J: TRBJ2-5
D: TRBD2
DNA: TGTGCCAGCAGCGGGACTAGCCGGGAGACCCAGTACTTC
CDR3: CASSGTSRETQYF

size: -
V: TRBV4-3
J: TRBJ1-2
D: -
DNA: TGCGCCAGCAGCCAAGATAAATTACAGGGCGTCGGGGGCTACACCTTC
CDR3: CASSQDKLQGVGGYTF

size: -
V: TRBV29-1
J: TRBJ2-3
D: -
DNA: TGCAGCGTTGGCAGCTGGACAGATACGCAGTATTTT
CDR3: CSVGSWTDTQYF

size: few
V: TRBV12-3/TRBV12-4
J: TRBJ2-5
D: TRBD1
DNA: TGTGCCAGCAGAACAGGGACAGGGGATGGGGAGCAGTACTTC
CDR3: CASRTGTGDGEQYF

size: few
V: TRBV28
J: TRBJ1-2
D: TRBD1
DNA: TGTGCCAGCAGTTTATTGGCAGGGGGTGTAAACTATGGCTACACCTTC
CDR3: CASSLLAGGVNYGYTF

size: -
V: TRBV6-2/TRBV6-3
J: TRBJ1-6
D: -
DNA: TGTGCCAGCGCGAATGTCCGGGACTCGAAAACATCCTATAATTCACCCCTCCACTTT
CDR3: CASANVRDSKTSYNSPLHF

size: few
V: TRBV20-1
J: TRBJ2-1
D: -
DNA: TGCAGTGCCCTACAGGGACCGGTAAACAATGAGCAGTTCTTC
CDR3: CSALQGPVNNEQFF

size: -
V: TRBV12-3/TRBV12-4
J: TRBJ1-2
D: -
DNA: TGTGCCAGCAGCCGGATAGTGGGGGCGGGGGGCTACACCTTC
CDR3: CASSRIVGAGGYTF

size: few
V: TRBV10-3
J: TRBJ2-7
D: -
DNA: TGTGCCATCAGTGAGGAGGCTTCCTACGAGCAGTACTTC
CDR3: CAISEEASYEQYF

size: few
V: TRBV11-2
J: TRBJ1-6
D: -
DNA: TGTGCCAGCAGCTTACTTGAGGGGACCCTCCACTTT
CDR3: CASSLLEGTLHF

size: few
V: TRBV7-9
J: TRBJ2-7
D: TRBD2
DNA: TGTGCCAGCAGCCCAGGACTAGCGGGGGACTACTACGAGCAGTACTTC
CDR3: CASSPGLAGDYYEQYF

size: -
V: TRBV12-3/TRBV12-4
J: TRBJ2-5
D: -
DNA: TGTGCCAGCAGTGAAGACCTGGGTGAGACCCAGTACTTC
CDR3: CASSEDLGETQYF

size: -
V: TRBV4-1
J: TRBJ2-1
D: -
DNA: TGCGCCAGCAAAGAGGGCAATGAGCAGTTCTTC
CDR3: CASKEGNEQFF

size: few
V: TRBV7-2
J: TRBJ2-6
D: -
DNA: TGTGCCAGCAGCGAAAGGGCAGGTTATTCCTCTGGGGCCAACGTCCTGACTTTC
CDR3: CASSERAGYSSGANVLTF

size: -
V: TRBV7-9
J: TRBJ2-1
D: -
DNA: TGTGCCAGCGCACCGCCAGGTTGGGATGAGCAGTTCTTC
CDR3: CASAPPGWDEQFF

size: -
V: TRBV4-1
J: TRBJ1-6
D: -
DNA: TGCGCCAGCAGCCAAGCTACGGGGACTGCCGGCTCACCCCTCCACTTT
CDR3: CASSQATGTAGSPLHF

size: -
V: TRBV9
J: TRBJ1-2
D: -
DNA: TGTGCCAGCAGCCTCATCGCTGGGGTTAACTATGGCTACACCTTC
CDR3: CASSLIAGVNYGYTF

size: -
V: TRBV20-1
J: TRBJ1-1
D: -
DNA: TGCAGTGCTAGTAAAGGGAACACTGAAGCTTTCTTT
CDR3: CSASKGNTEAFF

size: -
V: TRBV28
J: TRBJ2-1
D: TRBD2
DNA: TGTGCCAGCAGCCTCTTAGGACTAGGGAACTACAATGAGCAGTTCTTC
CDR3: CASSLLGLGNYNEQFF

size: few
V: TRBV7-8
J: TRBJ1-6
D: -
DNA: TGTGCCAGCAGCTTCCCCCCGGACAGAAGTCAAAATTCACCCCTCCACTTT
CDR3: CASSFPPDRSQNSPLHF

size: -
V: TRBV4-3
J: TRBJ2-7
D: -
DNA: TGCGCCAGCAGCCAAGATATGCCCTCCTACGAGCAGTACTTC
CDR3: CASSQDMPSYEQYF